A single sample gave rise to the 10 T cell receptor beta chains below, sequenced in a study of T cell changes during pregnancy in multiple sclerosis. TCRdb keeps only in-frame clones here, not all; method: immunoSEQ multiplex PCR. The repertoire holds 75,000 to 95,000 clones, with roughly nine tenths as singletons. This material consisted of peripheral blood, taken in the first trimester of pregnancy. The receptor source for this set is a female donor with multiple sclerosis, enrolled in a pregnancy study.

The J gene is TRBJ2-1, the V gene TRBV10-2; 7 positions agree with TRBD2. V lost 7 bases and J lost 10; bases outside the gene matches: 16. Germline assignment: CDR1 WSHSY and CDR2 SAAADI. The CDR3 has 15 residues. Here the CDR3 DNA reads TGCGCCAGCACCGAGCGGCTAGCGGTGTCCGGGGAGCAGTTCTTC. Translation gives CASTERLAVSGEQFF.

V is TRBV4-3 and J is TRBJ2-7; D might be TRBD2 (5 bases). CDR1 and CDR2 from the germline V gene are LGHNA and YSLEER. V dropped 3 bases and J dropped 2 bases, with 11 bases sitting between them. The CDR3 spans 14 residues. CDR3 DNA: TGCGCCAGCAGCCAGGAGGACTTCGCCTACGAGCAGTACTTC. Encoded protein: CASSQEDFAYEQYF.

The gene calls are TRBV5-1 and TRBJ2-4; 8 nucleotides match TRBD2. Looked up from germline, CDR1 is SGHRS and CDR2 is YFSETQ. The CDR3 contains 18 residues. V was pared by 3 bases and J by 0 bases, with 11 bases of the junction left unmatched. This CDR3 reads CASSSTGGGTPAKNIQYF. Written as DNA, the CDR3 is TGCGCCAGCAGCTCCACCGGGGGGGGGACTCCAGCCAAAAACATTCAGTACTTC. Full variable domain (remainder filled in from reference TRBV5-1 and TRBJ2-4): KAGVTQTPRYLIKTRGQQVTLSCSPISGHRSVSWYQQTPGQGLQFLFEYFSETQRNKGNFPGRFSGRQFSNSRSEMNVSTLELGDSALYLCASSSTGGGTPAKNIQYFGAGTRLSVL.

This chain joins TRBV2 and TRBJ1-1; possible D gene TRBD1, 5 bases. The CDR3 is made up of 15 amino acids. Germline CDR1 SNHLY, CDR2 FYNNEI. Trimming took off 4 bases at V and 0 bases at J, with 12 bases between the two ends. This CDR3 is CASSAITGMNTEAFF. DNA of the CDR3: TGTGCCAGCAGTGCCATAACAGGCATGAACACTGAAGCTTTCTTT. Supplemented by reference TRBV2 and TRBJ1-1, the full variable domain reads EPEVTQTPSHQVTQMGQEVILRCVPISNHLYFYWYRQILGQKVEFLVSFYNNEISEKSEIFDDQFSVERPDGSNFTLKIRSTKLEDSAMYFCASSAITGMNTEAFFGQGTRLTVV.

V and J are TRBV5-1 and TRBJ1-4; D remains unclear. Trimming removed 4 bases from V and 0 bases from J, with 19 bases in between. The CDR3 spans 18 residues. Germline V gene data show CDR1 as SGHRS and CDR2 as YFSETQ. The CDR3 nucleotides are TGCGCCAGCAGCCTCTCGACTGTGGTGGGAGCAACTAATGAAAAACTGTTTTTT. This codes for CASSLSTVVGATNEKLFF. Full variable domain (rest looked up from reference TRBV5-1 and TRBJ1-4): KAGVTQTPRYLIKTRGQQVTLSCSPISGHRSVSWYQQTPGQGLQFLFEYFSETQRNKGNFPGRFSGRQFSNSRSEMNVSTLELGDSALYLCASSLSTVVGATNEKLFFGSGTQLSVL.

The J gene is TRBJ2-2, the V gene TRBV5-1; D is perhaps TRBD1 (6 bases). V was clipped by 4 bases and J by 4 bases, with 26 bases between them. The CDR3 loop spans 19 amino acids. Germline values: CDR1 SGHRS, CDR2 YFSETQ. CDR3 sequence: CASSTPNFTGYRSTGELFF. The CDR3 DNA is TGCGCCAGCAGCACCCCAAATTTTACAGGGTATCGGAGCACCGGGGAGCTGTTTTTT.

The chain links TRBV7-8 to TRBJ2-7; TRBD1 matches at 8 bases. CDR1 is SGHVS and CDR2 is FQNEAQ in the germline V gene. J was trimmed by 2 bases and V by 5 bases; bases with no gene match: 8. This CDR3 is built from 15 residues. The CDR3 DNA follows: TGTGCCAGCAGCCCCAAAAGGACAGGGACCTACGAGCAGTACTTC. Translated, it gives CASSPKRTGTYEQYF.

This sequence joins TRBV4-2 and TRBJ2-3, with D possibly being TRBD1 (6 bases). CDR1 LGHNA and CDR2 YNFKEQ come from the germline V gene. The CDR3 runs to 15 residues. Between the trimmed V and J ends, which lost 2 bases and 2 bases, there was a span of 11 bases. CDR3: CASSQSSGDTDTQYF. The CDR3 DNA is TGTGCCAGCAGCCAATCCTCAGGGGACACAGATACGCAGTATTTT.

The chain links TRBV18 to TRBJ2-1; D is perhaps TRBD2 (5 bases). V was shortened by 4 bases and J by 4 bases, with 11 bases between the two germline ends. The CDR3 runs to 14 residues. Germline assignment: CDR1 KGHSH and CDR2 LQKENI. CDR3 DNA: TGTGCCAGCTCACTTTTGAGCGGATACAATGAGCAGTTCTTC. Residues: CASSLLSGYNEQFF.

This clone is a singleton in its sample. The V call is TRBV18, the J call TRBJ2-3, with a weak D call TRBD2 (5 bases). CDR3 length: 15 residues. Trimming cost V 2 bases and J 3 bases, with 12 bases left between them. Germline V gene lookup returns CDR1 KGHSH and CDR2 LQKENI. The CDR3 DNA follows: TGTGCCAGCTCACCAAGGGAGAGTAGGACAGATACGCAGTATTTT. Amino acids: CASSPRESRTDTQYF.